This T cell receptor beta chain was retrieved from a study of patients and donors after allogeneic stem cell transplantation. This CDR3 has 12 amino acids. The V gene end was trimmed by 11 bases and the J gene end by 4 bases; junction bases not matched to a gene: 2. TCRdb re-analysed the RT-PCR reads in MiXCR, keeping a single row per CDR3 protein. The sample includes 200,000 to 250,000 distinct CDR3 sequences, around two fifths of them seen just once. The clonotype was recovered from a human donor who was either an allogeneic HSCT recipient or a stem cell or donor lymphocyte infusion donor (not recorded which). It is not recorded whose cells these are; they may come from a transplant donor. V is TRBV12-3 or TRBV12-4 and J is TRBJ2-3; 11 positions match TRBD2. Sequencing used blood, either unsorted or a sorted T cell fraction (not recorded which). CDR3 loop: CACSGGADTQYF. The CDR3 region has the DNA TGTGCCTGTAGCGGGGGGGCAGATACGCAGTATTTT.